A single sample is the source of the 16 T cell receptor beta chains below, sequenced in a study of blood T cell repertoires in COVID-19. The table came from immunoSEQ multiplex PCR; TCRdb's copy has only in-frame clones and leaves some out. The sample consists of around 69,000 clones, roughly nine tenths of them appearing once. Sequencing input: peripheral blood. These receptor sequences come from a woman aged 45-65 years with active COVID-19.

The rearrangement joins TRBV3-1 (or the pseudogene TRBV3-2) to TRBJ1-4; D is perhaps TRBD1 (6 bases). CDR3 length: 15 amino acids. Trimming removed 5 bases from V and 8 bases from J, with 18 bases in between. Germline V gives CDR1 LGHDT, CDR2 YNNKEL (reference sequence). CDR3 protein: CASSYEGGALEKLFF. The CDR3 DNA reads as TGTGCCAGCAGCTACGAGGGGGGGGCCCTGGAAAAACTGTTTTTT.

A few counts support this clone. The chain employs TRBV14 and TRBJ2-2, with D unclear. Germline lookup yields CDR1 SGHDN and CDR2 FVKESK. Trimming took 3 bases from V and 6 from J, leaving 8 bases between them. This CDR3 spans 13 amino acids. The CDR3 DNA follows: TGTGCCAGCAGCCAGGCGGTTGCCGGGGAGCTGTTTTTT. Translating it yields CASSQAVAGELFF.

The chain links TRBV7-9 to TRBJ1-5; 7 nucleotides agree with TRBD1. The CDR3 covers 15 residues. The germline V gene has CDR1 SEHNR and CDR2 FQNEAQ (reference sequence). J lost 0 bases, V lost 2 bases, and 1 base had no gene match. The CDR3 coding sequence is TGTGCCAGCAGCTTAACAGGGGATAGCAATCAGCCCCAGCATTTT. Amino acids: CASSLTGDSNQPQHF. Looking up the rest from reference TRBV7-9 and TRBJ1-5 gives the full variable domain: DTGVSQNPRHKITKRGQNVTFRCDPISEHNRLYWYRQTLGQGPEFLTYFQNEAQLEKSRLLSDRFSAERPKGSFSTLEIQRTEQGDSAMYLCASSLTGDSNQPQHFGDGTRLSIL.

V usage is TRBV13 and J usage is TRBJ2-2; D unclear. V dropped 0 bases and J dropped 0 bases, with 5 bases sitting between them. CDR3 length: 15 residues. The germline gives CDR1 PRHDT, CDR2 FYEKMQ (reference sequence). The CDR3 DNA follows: TGTGCCAGCAGCTTAGGGTTCGCGAACACCGGGGAGCTGTTTTTT. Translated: CASSLGFANTGELFF.

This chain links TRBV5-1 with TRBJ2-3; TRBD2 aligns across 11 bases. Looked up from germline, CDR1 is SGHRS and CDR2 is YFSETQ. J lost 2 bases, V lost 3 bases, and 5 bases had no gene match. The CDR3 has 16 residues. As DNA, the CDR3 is TGCGCCAGCAGCTACTTAGCGGGAGGGGTCACAGATACGCAGTATTTT. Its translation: CASSYLAGGVTDTQYF.

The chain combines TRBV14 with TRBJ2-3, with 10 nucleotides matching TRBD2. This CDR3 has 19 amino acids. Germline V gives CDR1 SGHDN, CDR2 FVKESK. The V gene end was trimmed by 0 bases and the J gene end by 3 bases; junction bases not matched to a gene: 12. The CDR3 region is CASSQEGPSGRRGTDTQYF. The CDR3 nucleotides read TGTGCCAGCAGCCAAGAGGGCCCTAGCGGGAGAAGGGGAACAGATACGCAGTATTTT.

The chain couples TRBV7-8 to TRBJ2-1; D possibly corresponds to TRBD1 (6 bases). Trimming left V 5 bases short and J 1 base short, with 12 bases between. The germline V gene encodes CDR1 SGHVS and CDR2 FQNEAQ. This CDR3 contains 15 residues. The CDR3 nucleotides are TGTGCCAGCAGCCCCGGGACACAGTCCTACAATGAGCAGTTCTTC. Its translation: CASSPGTQSYNEQFF.

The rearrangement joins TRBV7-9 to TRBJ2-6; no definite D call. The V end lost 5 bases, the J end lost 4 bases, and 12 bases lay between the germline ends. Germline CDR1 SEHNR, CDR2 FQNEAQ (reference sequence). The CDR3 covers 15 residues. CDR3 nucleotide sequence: TGTGCCAGCAGCCCAACCCAGGTAGGGGCCAACGTCCTGACTTTC. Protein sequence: CASSPTQVGANVLTF.

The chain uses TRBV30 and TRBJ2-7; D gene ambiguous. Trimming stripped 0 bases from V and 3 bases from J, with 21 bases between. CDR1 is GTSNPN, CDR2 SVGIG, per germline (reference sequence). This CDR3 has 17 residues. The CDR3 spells CAWSVSSARRINYEQYF. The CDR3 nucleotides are TGTGCCTGGAGTGTATCATCCGCGCGGCGGATAAACTACGAGCAGTACTTC.

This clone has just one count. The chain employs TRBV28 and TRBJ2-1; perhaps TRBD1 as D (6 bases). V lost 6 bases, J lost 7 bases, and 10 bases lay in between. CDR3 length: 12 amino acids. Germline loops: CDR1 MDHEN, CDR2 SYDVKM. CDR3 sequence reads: CASRTQGNEQFF. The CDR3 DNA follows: TGTGCCAGCAGGACACAGGGAAATGAGCAGTTCTTC.

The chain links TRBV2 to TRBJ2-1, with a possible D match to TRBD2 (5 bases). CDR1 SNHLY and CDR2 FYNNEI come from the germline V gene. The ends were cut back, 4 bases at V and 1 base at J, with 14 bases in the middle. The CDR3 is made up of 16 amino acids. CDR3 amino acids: CASSARRAASYNEQFF. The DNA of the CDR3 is TGTGCCAGCAGTGCCCGGCGGGCCGCTTCCTACAATGAGCAGTTCTTC. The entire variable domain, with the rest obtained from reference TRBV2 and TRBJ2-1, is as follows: EPEVTQTPSHQVTQMGQEVILRCVPISNHLYFYWYRQILGQKVEFLVSFYNNEISEKSEIFDDQFSVERPDGSNFTLKIRSTKLEDSAMYFCASSARRAASYNEQFFGPGTRLTVL.

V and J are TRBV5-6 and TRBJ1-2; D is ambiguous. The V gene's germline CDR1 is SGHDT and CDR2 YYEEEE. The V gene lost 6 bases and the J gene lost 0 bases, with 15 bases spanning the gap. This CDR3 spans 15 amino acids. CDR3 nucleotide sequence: TGTGCCAGCACCCCCGGTTTCGCCGCTAACTATGGCTACACCTTC. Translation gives CASTPGFAANYGYTF.

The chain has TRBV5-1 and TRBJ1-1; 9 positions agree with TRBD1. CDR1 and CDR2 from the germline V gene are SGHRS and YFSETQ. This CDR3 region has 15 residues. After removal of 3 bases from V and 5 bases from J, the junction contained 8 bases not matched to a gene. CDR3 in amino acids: CASSWKGDRETEAFF. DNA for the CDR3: TGCGCCAGCAGCTGGAAGGGGGACAGGGAAACTGAAGCTTTCTTT. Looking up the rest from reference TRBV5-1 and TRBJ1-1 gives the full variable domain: KAGVTQTPRYLIKTRGQQVTLSCSPISGHRSVSWYQQTPGQGLQFLFEYFSETQRNKGNFPGRFSGRQFSNSRSEMNVSTLELGDSALYLCASSWKGDRETEAFFGQGTRLTVV.

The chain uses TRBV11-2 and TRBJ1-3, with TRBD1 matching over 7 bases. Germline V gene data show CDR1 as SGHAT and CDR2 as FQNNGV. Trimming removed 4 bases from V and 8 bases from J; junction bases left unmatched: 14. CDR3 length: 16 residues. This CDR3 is CASSYKSQGPRHTIYF. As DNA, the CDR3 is TGTGCCAGCAGCTATAAATCACAGGGGCCCCGTCACACCATATATTTT.

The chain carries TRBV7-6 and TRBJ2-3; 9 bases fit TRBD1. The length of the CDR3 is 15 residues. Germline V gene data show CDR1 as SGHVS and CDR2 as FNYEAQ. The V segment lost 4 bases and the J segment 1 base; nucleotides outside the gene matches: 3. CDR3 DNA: TGTGCCAGCAGCTGGACAGGGGTCGGCACAGATACGCAGTATTTT. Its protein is CASSWTGVGTDTQYF.

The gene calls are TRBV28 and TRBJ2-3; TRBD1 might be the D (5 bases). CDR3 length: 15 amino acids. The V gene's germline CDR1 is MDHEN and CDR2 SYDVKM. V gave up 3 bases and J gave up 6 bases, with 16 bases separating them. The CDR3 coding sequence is TGTGCCAGCAGTTTCGCCAGGGTTAAGGGGGATACGCAGTATTTT. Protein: CASSFARVKGDTQYF.